Following are 3 T cell receptor beta chains from one sample sequenced in a study of identical twins. TCRdb recomputed calls from the 5' RACE reads with MiXCR, one row per CDR3 protein. Of 450,000 to 650,000 distinct CDR3 sequences in the sample, approximately 14% were seen once. These data were also filed under a second study, of yellow fever vaccine responses in identical twins.

What was sequenced was CD4+ T cells sorted from blood. The source of these receptors is a woman in her late teens or twenties in good health.

V is TRBV9 and J is TRBJ2-2; 7 bases agree with TRBD2. V dropped 7 bases and J dropped 0; count of bases not matched to a gene: 6. The CDR3 length is 15 residues. Germline-derived CDR1 and CDR2 are SGDLS and YYNGEE. As DNA, the CDR3 is TGTGCCAGCGGAAGGGCGGGAGCGAACACCGGGGAGCTGTTTTTT. Amino acids: CASGRAGANTGELFF.

This clonotype was observed at least ten times. The chain is built from TRBV12-3 or TRBV12-4 and TRBJ2-1, with D possibly TRBD1 on 5 matching bases. This CDR3 spans 12 amino acids. V was shortened by 6 bases and J by 14 bases, with 17 bases between the two germline ends. The CDR3 protein is CASSPDTALKFF. DNA for the CDR3: TGTGCCAGCAGCCCGGACACTGCCTTGAAGTTCTTC.

V and J are TRBV20-1 and TRBJ2-3; D call uncertain. The germline gives CDR1 DFQATT, CDR2 SNEGSKA (reference sequence). V was shortened by 5 bases and J by 1 base, with 7 bases between the two germline ends. The CDR3 is 12 residues long. The CDR3 loop is CSAQLRTDTQYF. The CDR3 nucleotides read TGCAGTGCTCAGCTGCGCACAGATACGCAGTATTTT.